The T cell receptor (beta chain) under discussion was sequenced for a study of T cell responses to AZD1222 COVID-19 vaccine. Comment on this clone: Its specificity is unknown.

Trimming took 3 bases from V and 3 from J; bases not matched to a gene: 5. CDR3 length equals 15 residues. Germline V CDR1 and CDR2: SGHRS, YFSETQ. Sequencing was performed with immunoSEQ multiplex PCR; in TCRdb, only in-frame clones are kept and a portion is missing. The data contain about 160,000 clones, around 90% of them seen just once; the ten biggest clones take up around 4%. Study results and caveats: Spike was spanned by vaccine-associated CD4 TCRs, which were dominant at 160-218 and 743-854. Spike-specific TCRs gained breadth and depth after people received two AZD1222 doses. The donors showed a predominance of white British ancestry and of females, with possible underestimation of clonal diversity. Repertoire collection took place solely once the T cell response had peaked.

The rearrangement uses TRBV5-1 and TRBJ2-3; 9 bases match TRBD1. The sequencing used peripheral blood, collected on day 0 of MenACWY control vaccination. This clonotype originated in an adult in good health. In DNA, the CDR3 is TGCGCCAGCAGCTCATCCGGGACAGGGACAGATACGCAGTATTTT. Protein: CASSSSGTGTDTQYF.